This entry lists 9 T cell receptor beta chains sequenced from one sample in a study of beta chain features in type 1 diabetes. TCRB transcripts that were expressed got sequenced, as all of the isolated RNA had been reverse transcribed. Sequencing was performed with immunoSEQ multiplex PCR; in TCRdb, only in-frame clones are kept and a portion is missing. Of just over 600,000 clones in the sample, roughly a sixth were seen once. The sample was naive CD4+ T cells from blood. These receptors all come from a young man in good health.

This clone was recorded a few times. CDR3 DNA: TGTGCCAGCTCACCCAACCTGGCAGGGGCAAATACGCAGTATTTT. It encodes CASSPNLAGANTQYF. The genes are TRBV18 and TRBJ2-3; possible D gene TRBD1, 6 bases. This CDR3 is 15 amino acids long. The germline V gene has CDR1 KGHSH and CDR2 LQKENI. V was shortened by 3 bases and J by 7 bases, with 17 bases between the two germline ends. Using reference TRBV18 and TRBJ2-3 for the parts outside the CDR3, the full variable domain is NAGVMQNPRHLVRRRGQEARLRCSPMKGHSHVYWYRQLPEEGLKFMVYLQKENIIDESGMPKERFSAEFPKEGPSILRIQQVVRGDSAAYFCASSPNLAGANTQYFGPGTRLTVL.

The rearrangement uses TRBV6-6 and TRBJ1-3, with 8 bases that match TRBD1. Germline lookup yields CDR1 MNHNY and CDR2 SVGAGI (reference sequence). V lost 6 bases to trimming and J lost 0 bases; unmatched junction nucleotides: 1. The length of the CDR3 is 14 residues. DNA for the CDR3: TGTGCCAGCAGGGACAGGGACTCTGGAAACACCATATATTTT. This gives the protein CASRDRDSGNTIYF.

This sequence joins TRBV6-5 and TRBJ2-2, with a weak D call TRBD1 (5 bases). CDR3 length equals 15 residues. Germline V gives CDR1 MNHEY, CDR2 SVGAGI. Trimming took off 7 bases at V and 0 bases at J, with 12 bases between the two ends. The CDR3 is CASTGQGTNTGELFF. The CDR3 region has the DNA TGTGCCAGCACCGGGCAGGGAACGAACACCGGGGAGCTGTTTTTT.

This clone was counted only a few times. The chain links TRBV19 to TRBJ1-1; D is uncertain. Germline assignment: CDR1 LNHDA and CDR2 SQIVND (reference sequence). V was shortened by 2 bases and J by 0 bases, with 7 bases between the two germline ends. The CDR3 is made up of 14 amino acids. The CDR3 nucleotides read TGTGCCAGTAGTATAACGGGCGTGAACACTGAAGCTTTCTTT. It encodes CASSITGVNTEAFF.

The CDR3 coding sequence is TGTGCCAGCAGTTACCCAGGGGGCAGTGGCTACACCTTC. Protein: CASSYPGGSGYTF. The rearrangement uses TRBV6-5 and TRBJ1-2; TRBD1 agrees at 8 bases. The CDR3 covers 13 residues. Looked up from germline, CDR1 is MNHEY and CDR2 is SVGAGI. With 2 bases clipped from V and 7 bases from J, the junction kept 3 bases outside the gene matches.

A word on this clone: The sample carries other DNA sequences with the same CDR3. The chain recombines TRBV2 with TRBJ1-5, with 8 bases lining up with TRBD1. The length of the CDR3 is 14 residues. The germline CDR1 and CDR2 sequences are SNHLY and FYNNEI. Unmatched junction bases numbered 5, after V lost 4 bases and J lost 6 bases. The CDR3 sequence: CASSGDRGGQPQHF. The CDR3 nucleotides are TGTGCCAGCAGTGGCGACAGGGGTGGTCAGCCCCAGCATTTT.

The chain has TRBV4-2 and TRBJ1-2; 9 bases agree with TRBD1. The V gene end was trimmed by 11 bases and the J gene end by 2 bases; junction bases not matched to a gene: 9. This CDR3 contains 14 residues. Germline V gene data show CDR1 as LGHNA and CDR2 as YNFKEQ. The CDR3 spells CARPSGQGNYGYTF. The CDR3 bases are TGTGCCCGACCCTCCGGACAGGGGAACTATGGCTACACCTTC.

In this sample, this clone turned up a few times. The rearrangement joins TRBV5-1 to TRBJ1-4, with no clear D. The CDR3 has 12 residues. The V gene lost 5 bases and the J gene lost 3 bases, with 5 bases spanning the gap. The germline gives CDR1 SGHRS, CDR2 YFSETQ. The CDR3 DNA reads TGCGCCAGCAGGCGAGCTAATGAAAAACTGTTTTTT. Translated: CASRRANEKLFF.

This clone has only a few counts. V usage is TRBV7-6 and J usage is TRBJ2-1; 8 bases match TRBD1. The CDR3 runs to 16 residues. Trimming removed 5 bases from V and 5 bases from J; junction bases left unmatched: 11. Germline V gene lookup returns CDR1 SGHVS and CDR2 FNYEAQ. The CDR3 region is CASSAQPGQDNNEQFF. CDR3 DNA: TGTGCCAGCAGCGCCCAGCCGGGACAGGACAACAATGAGCAGTTCTTC.